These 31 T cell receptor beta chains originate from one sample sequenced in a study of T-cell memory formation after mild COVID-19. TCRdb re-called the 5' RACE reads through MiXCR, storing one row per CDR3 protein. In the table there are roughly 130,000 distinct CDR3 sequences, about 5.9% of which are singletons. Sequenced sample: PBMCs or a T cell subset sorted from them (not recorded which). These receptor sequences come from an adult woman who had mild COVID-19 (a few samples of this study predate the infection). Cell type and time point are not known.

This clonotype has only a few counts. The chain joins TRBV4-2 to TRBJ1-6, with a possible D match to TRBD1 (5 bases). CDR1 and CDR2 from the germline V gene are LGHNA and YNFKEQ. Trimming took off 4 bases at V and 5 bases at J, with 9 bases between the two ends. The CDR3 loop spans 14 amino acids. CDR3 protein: CASSLQGNNSPLHF. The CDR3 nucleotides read TGTGCCAGCAGCCTCCAGGGTAATAATTCACCCCTCCACTTT.

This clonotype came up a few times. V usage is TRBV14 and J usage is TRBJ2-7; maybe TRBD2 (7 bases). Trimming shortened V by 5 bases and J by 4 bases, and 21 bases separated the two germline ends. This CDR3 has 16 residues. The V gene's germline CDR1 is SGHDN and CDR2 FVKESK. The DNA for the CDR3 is TGTGCCAGCAGCACTCTGGGGGCTAGCGGAATTTACGAGCAGTACTTC. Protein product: CASSTLGASGIYEQYF.

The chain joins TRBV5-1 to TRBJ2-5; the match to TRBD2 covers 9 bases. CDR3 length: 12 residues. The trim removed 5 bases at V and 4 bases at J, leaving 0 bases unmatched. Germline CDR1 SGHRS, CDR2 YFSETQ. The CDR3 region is CASRLAGETQYF. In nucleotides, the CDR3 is TGCGCCAGCAGACTAGCGGGAGAGACCCAGTACTTC.

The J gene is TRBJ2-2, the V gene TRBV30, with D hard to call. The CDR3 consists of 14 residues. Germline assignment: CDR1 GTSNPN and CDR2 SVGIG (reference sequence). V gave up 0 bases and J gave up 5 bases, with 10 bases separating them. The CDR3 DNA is TGTGCCTGGAGTGTTTCTATGGGGACCGGGGAGCTGTTTTTT. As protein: CAWSVSMGTGELFF.

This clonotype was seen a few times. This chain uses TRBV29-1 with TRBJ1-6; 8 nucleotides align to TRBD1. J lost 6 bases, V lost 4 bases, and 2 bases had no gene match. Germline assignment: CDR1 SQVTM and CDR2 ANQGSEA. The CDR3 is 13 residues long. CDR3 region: CSVADRANSPLHF. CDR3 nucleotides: TGCAGCGTTGCGGACAGGGCTAATTCACCCCTCCACTTT.

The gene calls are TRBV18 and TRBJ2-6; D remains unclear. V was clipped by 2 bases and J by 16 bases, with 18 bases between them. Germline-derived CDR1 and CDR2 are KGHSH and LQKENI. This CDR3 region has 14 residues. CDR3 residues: CASSPGVRDSPLTF. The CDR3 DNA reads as TGTGCCAGCTCACCAGGGGTACGTGATAGCCCTCTGACTTTC.

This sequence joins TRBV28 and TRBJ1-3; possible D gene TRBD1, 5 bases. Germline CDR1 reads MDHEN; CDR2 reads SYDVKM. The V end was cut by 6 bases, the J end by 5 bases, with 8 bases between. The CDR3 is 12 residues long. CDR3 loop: CASSWGRNTIYF. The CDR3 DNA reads TGTGCCAGCAGCTGGGGCCGAAACACCATATATTTT.

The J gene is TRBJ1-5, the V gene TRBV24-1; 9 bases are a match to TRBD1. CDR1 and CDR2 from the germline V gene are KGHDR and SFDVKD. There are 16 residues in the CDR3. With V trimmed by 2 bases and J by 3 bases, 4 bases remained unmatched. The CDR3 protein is CATSDYRTGANQPQHF. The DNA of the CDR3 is TGTGCCACCAGTGATTACCGGACAGGGGCCAATCAGCCCCAGCATTTT.

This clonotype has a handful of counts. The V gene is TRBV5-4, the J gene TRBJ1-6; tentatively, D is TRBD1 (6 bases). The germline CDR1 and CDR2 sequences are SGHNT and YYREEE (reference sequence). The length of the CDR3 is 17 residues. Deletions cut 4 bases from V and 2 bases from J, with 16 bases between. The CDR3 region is CASSRRQGPAYNSPLHF. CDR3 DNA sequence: TGTGCCAGCAGCCGCCGCCAGGGGCCGGCCTATAATTCACCCCTCCACTTT.

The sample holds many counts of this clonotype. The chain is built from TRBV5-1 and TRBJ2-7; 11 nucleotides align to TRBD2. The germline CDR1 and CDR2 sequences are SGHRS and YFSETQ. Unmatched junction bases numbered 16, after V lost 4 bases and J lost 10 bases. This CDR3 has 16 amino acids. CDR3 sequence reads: CASSPAPLAGVARQYF. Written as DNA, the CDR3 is TGCGCCAGCAGCCCGGCCCCACTAGCGGGGGTTGCCAGACAGTACTTC.

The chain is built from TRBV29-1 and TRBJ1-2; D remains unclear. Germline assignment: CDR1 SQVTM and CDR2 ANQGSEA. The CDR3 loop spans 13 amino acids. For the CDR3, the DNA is TGCACCTATATCCCGCGCATGGGCTATGGCTACACCTTC. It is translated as CTYIPRMGYGYTF.

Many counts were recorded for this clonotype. The chain's CDR3 is CAISGQGQDTQYF. The CDR3 nucleotides read TGTGCCATCAGTGGACAGGGTCAAGATACGCAGTATTTT. The V gene is TRBV10-3, the J gene TRBJ2-3; 7 bases line up with TRBD1. The CDR3 contains 13 residues. CDR1 and CDR2 (germline): ENHRY, SYGVKD. Unmatched junction bases numbered 3, after V lost 4 bases and J lost 5 bases.

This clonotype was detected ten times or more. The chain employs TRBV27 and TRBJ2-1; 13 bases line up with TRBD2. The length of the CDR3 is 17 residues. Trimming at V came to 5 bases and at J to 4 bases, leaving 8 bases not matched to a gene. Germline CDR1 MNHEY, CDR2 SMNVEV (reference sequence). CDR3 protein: CASSRGTSGVVYNEQFF. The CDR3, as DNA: TGTGCCAGCAGTAGAGGGACTAGCGGGGTGGTGTACAATGAGCAGTTCTTC.

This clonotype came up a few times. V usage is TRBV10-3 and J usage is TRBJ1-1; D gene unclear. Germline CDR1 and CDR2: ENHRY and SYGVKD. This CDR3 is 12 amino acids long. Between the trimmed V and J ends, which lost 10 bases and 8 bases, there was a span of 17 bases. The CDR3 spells CATRPVFGEAFF. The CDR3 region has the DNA TGTGCCACCCGTCCAGTCTTTGGGGAAGCTTTCTTT.

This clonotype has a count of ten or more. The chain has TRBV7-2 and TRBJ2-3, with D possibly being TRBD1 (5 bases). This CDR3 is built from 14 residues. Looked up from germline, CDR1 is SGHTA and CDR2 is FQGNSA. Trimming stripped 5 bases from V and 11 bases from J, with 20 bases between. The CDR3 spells CASSPRAARVKQYF. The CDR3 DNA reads TGTGCCAGCAGCCCAAGGGCCGCCAGGGTAAAGCAGTATTTT.

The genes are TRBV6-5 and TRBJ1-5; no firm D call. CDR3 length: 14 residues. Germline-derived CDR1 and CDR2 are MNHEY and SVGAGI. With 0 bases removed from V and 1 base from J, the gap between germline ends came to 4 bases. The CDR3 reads CASSYSFSNQPQHF. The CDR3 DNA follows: TGTGCCAGCAGTTACTCCTTCAGCAATCAGCCCCAGCATTTT.

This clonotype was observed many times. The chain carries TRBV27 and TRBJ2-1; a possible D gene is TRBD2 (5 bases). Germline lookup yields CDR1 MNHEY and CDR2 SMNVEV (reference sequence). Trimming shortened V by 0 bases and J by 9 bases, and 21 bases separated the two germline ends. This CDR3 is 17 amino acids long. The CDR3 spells CASSLSHSRGPKTEQFF. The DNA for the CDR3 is TGTGCCAGCAGTTTATCACACAGCCGCGGGCCTAAAACTGAGCAGTTCTTC.

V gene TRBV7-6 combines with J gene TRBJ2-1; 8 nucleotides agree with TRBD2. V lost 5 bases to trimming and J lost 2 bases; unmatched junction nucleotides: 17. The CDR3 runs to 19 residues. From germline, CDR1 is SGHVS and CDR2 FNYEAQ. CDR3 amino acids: CASSRHQFESGGAYNEQFF. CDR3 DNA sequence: TGTGCCAGCAGCCGACACCAATTTGAGAGCGGGGGCGCCTACAATGAGCAGTTCTTC.

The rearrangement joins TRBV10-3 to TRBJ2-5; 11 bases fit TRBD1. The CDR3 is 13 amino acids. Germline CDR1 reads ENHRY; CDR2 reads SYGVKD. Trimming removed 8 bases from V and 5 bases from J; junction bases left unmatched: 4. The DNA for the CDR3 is TGTGCCATCTCTAGGACAGGGGGCGAGACCCAGTACTTC. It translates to CAISRTGGETQYF.

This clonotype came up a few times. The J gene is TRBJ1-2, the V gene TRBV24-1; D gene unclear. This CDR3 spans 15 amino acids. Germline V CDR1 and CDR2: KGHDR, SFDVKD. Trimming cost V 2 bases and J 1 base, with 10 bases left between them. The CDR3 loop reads CATSDSSQNNYGYTF. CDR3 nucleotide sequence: TGTGCCACCAGTGATTCCTCACAGAATAACTATGGCTACACCTTC.

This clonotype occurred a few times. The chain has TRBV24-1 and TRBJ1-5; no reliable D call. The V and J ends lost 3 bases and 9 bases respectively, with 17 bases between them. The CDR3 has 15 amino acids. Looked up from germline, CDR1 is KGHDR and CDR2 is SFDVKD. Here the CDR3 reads CATSDADGGEGPQHF. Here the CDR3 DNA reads TGTGCCACCAGTGATGCGGACGGCGGAGAGGGGCCCCAGCATTTT.

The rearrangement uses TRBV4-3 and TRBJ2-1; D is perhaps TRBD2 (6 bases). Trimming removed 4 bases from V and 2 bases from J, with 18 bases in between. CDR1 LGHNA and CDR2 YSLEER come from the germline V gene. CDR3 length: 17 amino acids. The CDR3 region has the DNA TGCGCCAGCAGCCTCCGCCCTCCTAGCGAGCCCTACAATGAGCAGTTCTTC. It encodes CASSLRPPSEPYNEQFF.

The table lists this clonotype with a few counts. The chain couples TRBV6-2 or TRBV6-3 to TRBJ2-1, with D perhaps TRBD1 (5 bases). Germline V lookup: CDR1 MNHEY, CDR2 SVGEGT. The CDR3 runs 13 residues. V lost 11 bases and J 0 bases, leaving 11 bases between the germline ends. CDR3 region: CAGRQSSYNEQFF. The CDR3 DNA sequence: TGTGCCGGCCGACAGAGCTCCTACAATGAGCAGTTCTTC.

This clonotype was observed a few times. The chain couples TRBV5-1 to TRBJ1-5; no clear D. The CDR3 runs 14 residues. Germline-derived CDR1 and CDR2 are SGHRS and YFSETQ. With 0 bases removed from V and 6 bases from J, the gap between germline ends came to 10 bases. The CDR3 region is CASSLAGPGQPQHF. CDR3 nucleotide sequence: TGCGCCAGCAGCTTGGCCGGTCCCGGTCAGCCCCAGCATTTT.

The CDR3: CATKLTRNTGELFF. CDR3 nucleotides: TGTGCCACCAAACTAACGAGGAACACCGGGGAGCTGTTTTTT. The chain joins TRBV15 to TRBJ2-2; D is undetermined. There are 14 residues in the CDR3. Between the trimmed V and J ends, which lost 7 bases and 1 base, there was a span of 10 bases. The germline V gene has CDR1 LNHNV and CDR2 YYDKDF (reference sequence). Variable domain in full (rest from reference TRBV15 and TRBJ2-2): DAMVIQNPRYQVTQFGKPVTLSCSQTLNHNVMYWYQQKSSQAPKLLFHYYDKDFNNEADTPDNFQSRRPNTSFCFLDIRSPGLGDTAMYLCATKLTRNTGELFFGEGSRLTVL.

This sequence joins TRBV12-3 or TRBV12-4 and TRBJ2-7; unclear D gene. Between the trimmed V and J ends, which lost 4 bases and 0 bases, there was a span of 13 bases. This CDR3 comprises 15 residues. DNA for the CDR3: TGTGCCAGCAGTTCCCACGGGCCTAACTCCTACGAGCAGTACTTC. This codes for CASSSHGPNSYEQYF.

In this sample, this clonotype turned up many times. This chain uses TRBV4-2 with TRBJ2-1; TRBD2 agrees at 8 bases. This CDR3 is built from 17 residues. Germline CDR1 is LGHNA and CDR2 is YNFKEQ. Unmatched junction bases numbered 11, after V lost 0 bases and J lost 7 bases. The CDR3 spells CASSQDLGSGIRNEQFF. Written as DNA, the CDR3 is TGTGCCAGCAGCCAAGATTTAGGTAGCGGGATTAGGAATGAGCAGTTCTTC.

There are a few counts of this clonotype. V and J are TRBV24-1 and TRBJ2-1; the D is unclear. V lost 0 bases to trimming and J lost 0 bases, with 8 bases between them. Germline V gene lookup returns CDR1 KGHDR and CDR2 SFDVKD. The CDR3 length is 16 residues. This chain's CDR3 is CATSDLEVVSYNEQFF. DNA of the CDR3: TGTGCCACCAGTGATTTGGAGGTCGTCTCCTACAATGAGCAGTTCTTC.

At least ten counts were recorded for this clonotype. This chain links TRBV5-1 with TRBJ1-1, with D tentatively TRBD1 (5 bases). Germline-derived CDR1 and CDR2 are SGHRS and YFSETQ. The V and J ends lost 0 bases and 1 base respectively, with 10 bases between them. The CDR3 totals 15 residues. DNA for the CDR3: TGCGCCAGCAGCTTGGCCGGGGACGGGAACACTGAAGCTTTCTTT. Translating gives CASSLAGDGNTEAFF.

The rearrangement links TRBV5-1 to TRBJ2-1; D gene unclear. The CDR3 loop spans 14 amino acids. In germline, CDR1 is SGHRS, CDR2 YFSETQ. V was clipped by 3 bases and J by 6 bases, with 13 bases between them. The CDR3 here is CASSSASTINEQFF. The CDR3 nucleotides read TGCGCCAGCAGCTCCGCTTCGACCATCAATGAGCAGTTCTTC.

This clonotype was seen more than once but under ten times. The CDR3: CASSPETASSYEQYF. CDR3 DNA: TGCGCCAGCTCCCCTGAGACGGCTAGCTCCTACGAGCAGTACTTC. V gene TRBV5-1 combines with J gene TRBJ2-7; no reliable D call. Germline assignment: CDR1 SGHRS and CDR2 YFSETQ. This CDR3 comprises 15 residues. The V and J ends lost 7 bases and 0 bases respectively, with 17 bases between them.